The following is a TCR beta chain sequence with its context. Its antigen is undetermined. The CDR3 carries no conserved terminal phenylalanine or tryptophan, so it likely arises from a read error. This sample was included in a study of T cell repertoires in cytomegalovirus infection. Study-level information: Selected CMV epitopes included recently identified HLA-C-restricted ones as well as well-studied HLA-B-restricted ones. Study-wide points: Cumulative public TCR beta family frequency identified carriers of CMV plus the relevant HLA.

TCRdb re-analysed the reads in MiXCR, keeping a single row per CDR3 protein. Seen here are about 830,000 distinct CDR3 sequences, over 25% observed once, and the top ten hold over 10%. Germline assignment: CDR1 SGHDT and CDR2 YYEEEE. V gave up 1 base and J gave up 2 bases, with 10 bases separating them. This CDR3 has 14 amino acids. This sequence was found in a human donor in good health (CMV status not recorded). Some clones in this sample may be carry-over from other donors' samples. The source was cultured CD8+ T cells from PBMCs, collected from culture after CMV antigen stimulation. V gene TRBV5-6 combines with J gene TRBJ2-7; the D is unclear. The CDR3 DNA reads TGTGCCAGCAGCTTGAGGCAGTTCGCCTACGAGCAGTACTCC. Encoded protein: CASSLRQFAYEQYS.